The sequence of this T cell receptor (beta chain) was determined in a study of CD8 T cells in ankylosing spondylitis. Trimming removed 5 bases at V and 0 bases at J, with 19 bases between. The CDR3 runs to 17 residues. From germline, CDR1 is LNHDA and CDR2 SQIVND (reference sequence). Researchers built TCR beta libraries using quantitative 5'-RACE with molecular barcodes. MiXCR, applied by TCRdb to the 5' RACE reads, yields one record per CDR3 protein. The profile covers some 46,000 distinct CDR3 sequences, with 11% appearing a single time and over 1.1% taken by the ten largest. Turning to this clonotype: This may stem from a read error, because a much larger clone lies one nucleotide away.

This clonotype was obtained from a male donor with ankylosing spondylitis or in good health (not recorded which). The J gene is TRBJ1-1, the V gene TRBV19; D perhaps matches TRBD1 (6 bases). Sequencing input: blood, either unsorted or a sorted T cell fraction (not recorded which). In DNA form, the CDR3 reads TGTGCCAGTAGTGGATTCCGGGACAAGGCCATGAACACTGAAGCTTTCTTT. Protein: CASSGFRDKAMNTEAFF. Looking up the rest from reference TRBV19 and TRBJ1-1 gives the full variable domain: DGGITQSPKYLFRKEGQNVTLSCEQNLNHDAMYWYRQDPGQGLRLIYYSQIVNDFQKGDIAEGYSVSREKKESFPLTVTSAQKNPTAFYLCASSGFRDKAMNTEAFFGQGTRLTVV.